These T cell receptor beta chains were read from a single sample in a study of cytomegalovirus exposure and HLA in healthy donors. Assay: immunoSEQ multiplex PCR; the TCRdb copy retains only in-frame clones and omits some. In the table there are around 300,000 clones, 65% to 90% of which are singletons. The material sequenced was PBMCs. These TCRs come from a woman younger than 30 in good health and CMV-seronegative. CDR3s include the opening cysteine and the closing phenylalanine or tryptophan. A D gene is named only where the DNA matches it firmly. Part of the rows lack a size; the others show once, few, many or a class for expanded clones.

d_call: TRBD1
v_call: TRBV7-6
clone_size: .
j_call: TRBJ2-7
cdr3_aa: CASSLGFRGRGYEQYF
cdr3_nt: TGTGCCAGCAGCTTAGGTTTTAGGGGGCGCGGGTACGAGCAGTACTTC

d_call: TRBD1
v_call: TRBV29-1
clone_size: .
j_call: TRBJ1-1
cdr3_aa: CSVAGQGMAEAFF
cdr3_nt: TGCAGCGTGGCGGGACAGGGGATGGCTGAAGCTTTCTTT

d_call: .
v_call: TRBV11-1
clone_size: .
j_call: TRBJ1-6
cdr3_aa: CASSTPSGSYNSPLHF
cdr3_nt: TGTGCCAGCAGCACCCCAAGCGGCTCCTATAATTCACCCCTCCACTTT

d_call: .
v_call: TRBV6-5
clone_size: .
j_call: TRBJ1-1
cdr3_aa: CASSYSTQAMNTEAFF
cdr3_nt: TGTGCCAGCAGTTACTCGACGCAGGCGATGAACACTGAAGCTTTCTTT

d_call: TRBD2
v_call: TRBV6-5
clone_size: once
j_call: TRBJ2-5
cdr3_aa: CASSPRTSKETQYF
cdr3_nt: TGTGCCAGCAGTCCCCGGACTAGCAAGGAGACCCAGTACTTC

d_call: TRBD1
v_call: TRBV2
clone_size: .
j_call: TRBJ1-1
cdr3_aa: CASSEQGVNTEAFF
cdr3_nt: TGTGCCAGCAGTGAACAGGGGGTCAACACTGAAGCTTTCTTT

d_call: TRBD2
v_call: TRBV6-5
clone_size: .
j_call: TRBJ2-1
cdr3_aa: CATGLADSYNEQFF
cdr3_nt: TGTGCCACCGGACTAGCGGACTCCTACAATGAGCAGTTCTTC

d_call: .
v_call: TRBV11-2
clone_size: .
j_call: TRBJ2-7
cdr3_aa: CASSTEGGFSYEQYF
cdr3_nt: TGTGCCAGCAGCACTGAGGGCGGTTTCTCCTACGAGCAGTACTTC

d_call: TRBD1
v_call: TRBV29-1
clone_size: .
j_call: TRBJ2-7
cdr3_aa: CSVPATGGSSYEQYF
cdr3_nt: TGCAGCGTCCCAGCGACAGGGGGAAGCTCCTACGAGCAGTACTTC

d_call: TRBD2
v_call: TRBV9
clone_size: .
j_call: TRBJ2-5
cdr3_aa: CASSGWGASSGGQETQYF
cdr3_nt: TGTGCCAGCAGCGGATGGGGTGCGTCGAGCGGGGGACAAGAGACCCAGTACTTC

d_call: TRBD2
v_call: TRBV29-1
clone_size: .
j_call: TRBJ2-7
cdr3_aa: CSVEGASGSYEQYF
cdr3_nt: TGCAGCGTTGAAGGGGCTAGCGGGAGCTACGAGCAGTACTTC

d_call: TRBD2
v_call: TRBV5-6
clone_size: once
j_call: TRBJ2-1
cdr3_aa: CASSYGLAGEGEQFF
cdr3_nt: TGTGCCAGCAGCTACGGACTAGCGGGAGAAGGTGAGCAGTTCTTC

d_call: TRBD1
v_call: TRBV5-6
clone_size: .
j_call: TRBJ2-2
cdr3_aa: CASSPTISGTGGTGELFF
cdr3_nt: TGTGCCAGCAGCCCCACCATTTCCGGGACAGGGGGTACCGGGGAGCTGTTTTTT

d_call: TRBD1
v_call: TRBV27
clone_size: .
j_call: TRBJ2-1
cdr3_aa: CASSSAGTGGNEQFF
cdr3_nt: TGTGCCAGCAGTTCCGCGGGGACAGGGGGCAATGAGCAGTTCTTC

d_call: .
v_call: TRBV11-3
clone_size: .
j_call: TRBJ2-7
cdr3_aa: CASSRKTGIYEQYF
cdr3_nt: TGTGCCAGCAGTCGTAAAACCGGGATTTACGAGCAGTACTTC

d_call: TRBD2
v_call: TRBV4-3
clone_size: .
j_call: TRBJ2-7
cdr3_aa: CASSQDGLAGFYEQYF
cdr3_nt: TGCGCCAGCAGCCAAGATGGGCTAGCGGGCTTCTACGAGCAGTACTTC